This T cell receptor (beta chain) was documented in a study of T cell repertoires in cytomegalovirus infection. The overall study: The study used recently identified HLA-C-restricted and well-studied HLA-B-restricted CMV epitopes. Public TCR beta signatures provided an indication of both CMV infection and a matching HLA type.

TCRdb reprocessed the reads via MiXCR and lists one record per CDR3 protein. The sample includes about 89,000 distinct CDR3 sequences, less than 30% of them seen just once. Whole-study findings and limits: The study identified carriers of CMV plus the relevant HLA from cumulative public TCR beta family frequency. The ex vivo response was dominated by HLA-C-restricted CMV-specific TCR beta clonotypes.

The CDR3 runs to 16 residues. With 0 bases removed from V and 1 base from J, the gap between germline ends came to 12 bases. The V gene's germline CDR1 is MGHRA and CDR2 YSYEKL. This clonotype was observed a handful of times. Its target is unknown. The origin of this receptor is a human donor in good health (CMV status not recorded). Some clones in this sample may be carry-over from other donors' samples. The chain links TRBV4-1 to TRBJ1-1; D ambiguous. This specimen was CD8+ T cells from cultured PBMCs, taken from culture after CMV antigen stimulation. The CDR3 here is CASSQEKRPKNTEAFF. The CDR3 DNA reads TGCGCCAGCAGCCAAGAGAAGCGTCCGAAGAACACTGAAGCTTTCTTT.